The 9 T cell receptor beta chains below were found in one sample sequenced in a study of immune evolution from preneoplasia to lung adenocarcinoma. This table comes from immunoSEQ multiplex PCR, and its TCRdb copy is limited to in-frame clones, with some not included. Among 9,500 to 11,000 clones listed, approximately 80% were seen once. Sequences were obtained from FFPE minimally invasive lung adenocarcinoma tissue. These TCRs come from a person aged 70 to 85 with lung adenocarcinoma.

The chain has TRBV28 and TRBJ1-1; a weak D match, TRBD1 (5 bases). The V gene lost 1 base and the J gene lost 4 bases, with 10 bases spanning the gap. The CDR3 has 14 amino acids. From germline, CDR1 is MDHEN and CDR2 SYDVKM. The DNA of the CDR3 is TGTGCCAGCAGTTTATCAGGGTACGGCACTGAAGCTTTCTTT. Amino acids: CASSLSGYGTEAFF.

This chain links TRBV15 with TRBJ2-7; D not resolved. Germline V gene data show CDR1 as LNHNV and CDR2 as YYDKDF (reference sequence). CDR3 length: 13 amino acids. V lost 1 base and J 3 bases, leaving 7 bases between the germline ends. The CDR3 DNA reads TGTGCCACCAGCAGAGTGATCGGCTACGAGCAGTACTTC. It codes for CATSRVIGYEQYF.

CDR3 sequence (DNA): TGCGCCAGCAGCCAAGTTTGGGGGCCCCGAGACGGGAAAGAGACCCAGTACTTC. As protein: CASSQVWGPRDGKETQYF. The V call is TRBV4-1, the J call TRBJ2-5; D may be TRBD1 (6 bases). The V end was cut by 1 base, the J end by 3 bases, with 21 bases between. The germline V gene has CDR1 MGHRA and CDR2 YSYEKL. The CDR3 contains 18 residues.

This sequence joins TRBV21-1 and TRBJ1-6; the D segment call TRBD1 is taken from the table without a DNA check. TRBV21-1 is labeled a pseudogene. The CDR3 has 17 amino acids. This chain's CDR3 is CASSKRADRVLNSPLHF. In DNA, the CDR3 is TGTGCCAGCAGCAAAAGGGCCGACAGGGTACTTAATTCACCCCTCCACTTT.

The chain employs TRBV7-8 and TRBJ1-5; D unclear. The length of the CDR3 is 11 residues. Germline loops: CDR1 SGHVS, CDR2 FQNEAQ. V was pared by 4 bases and J by 13 bases, with 11 bases between. The CDR3 DNA follows: TGTGCCAGCAGCTCATCATTCGAACAGCATTTT. Residues: CASSSSFEQHF.

The CDR3 coding sequence is TGCGCCAGCAGCTTGGACAGGGGGAGGGACGAGCAGTACTTC. Its translation: CASSLDRGRDEQYF. This chain connects TRBV5-1 to TRBJ2-7, with D maybe TRBD1 (8 bases). Germline V gene data show CDR1 as SGHRS and CDR2 as YFSETQ. This CDR3 region has 14 residues. Trimming took off 0 bases at V and 5 bases at J, with 12 bases between the two ends.

The chain couples TRBV5-3 to TRBJ2-1; D might be TRBD2 (6 bases). TRBV5-3 is an ORF for which the function is uncertain. This CDR3 comprises 14 residues. Trimming left V 0 bases short and J 7 bases short, with 11 bases between. Here the CDR3 DNA reads TGTGCCAGAAGCTTGGTTAGCGGTAAGAATGAGCAGTTCTTC. Translating it yields CARSLVSGKNEQFF.

The chain is built from TRBV28 and TRBJ1-6; D unclear. The V end was cut by 3 bases, the J end by 5 bases, with 2 bases between. The germline V gene encodes CDR1 MDHEN and CDR2 SYDVKM. This CDR3 region has 12 residues. CDR3 nucleotide sequence: TGTGCCAGCAGTTTTAATAATTCACCCCTCCACTTT. Translating gives CASSFNNSPLHF. Variable domain in full (rest from reference TRBV28 and TRBJ1-6): DVKVTQSSRYLVKRTGEKVFLECVQDMDHENMFWYRQDPGLGLRLIYFSYDVKMKEKGDIPEGYSVSREKKERFSLILESASTNQTSMYLCASSFNNSPLHFGNGTRLTVT.

The J gene is TRBJ2-1, the V gene TRBV7-9, with 8 bases identical to TRBD1. This CDR3 region has 14 residues. Germline CDR1 SEHNR, CDR2 FQNEAQ (reference sequence). V lost 4 bases, J lost 10 bases, and 9 bases stayed unmatched. The CDR3 DNA sequence: TGTGCCAGCAGCTCTCAGGGGGCTAGCGTCGAGCAGTTCTTC. It yields the protein CASSSQGASVEQFF. Looking up the rest from reference TRBV7-9 and TRBJ2-1 gives the full variable domain: DTGVSQNPRHKITKRGQNVTFRCDPISEHNRLYWYRQTLGQGPEFLTYFQNEAQLEKSRLLSDRFSAERPKGSFSTLEIQRTEQGDSAMYLCASSSQGASVEQFFGPGTRLTVL.